A selection of T cell receptor beta chains follows, all from one sample in a study of cytomegalovirus exposure and HLA in healthy donors. This table comes from immunoSEQ multiplex PCR, and its TCRdb copy is limited to in-frame clones, with some not included. Among 150,000 to 200,000 clones, approximately 72% were seen once, and the ten largest hold 2% to 3%. The sample taken for sequencing was PBMCs. The receptors come from a human donor in good health. CDR3s include the opening cysteine and the closing phenylalanine or tryptophan. D genes are given only for firm matches. Expanded clones get a size class; other rows say once, few or many, or leave the size out.

J gene,clone size,V gene,D gene,CDR3 DNA,CDR3 protein
TRBJ2-1,.,TRBV4-3,TRBD2,TGCGCCAGCAGCCAAGAAGTGGGTAGCGGGGACTACAATGAGCAGTTCTTC,CASSQEVGSGDYNEQFF
TRBJ1-1,.,TRBV4-2,.,TGTGCCAGCAGAGACACACCCGACCCTGAAGCTTTCTTT,CASRDTPDPEAFF
TRBJ1-2,.,TRBV4-3,.,TGCGCCAGCAGCCCGGACACTTCTAACTATGGCTACACCTTC,CASSPDTSNYGYTF
TRBJ2-5,once,TRBV7-9,TRBD2,TGTGCCAGCAGCTTGATGGCGGGGGGGGGAGAGACCCAGTACTTC,CASSLMAGGGETQYF
TRBJ2-3,few,TRBV6-4,TRBD2,TGTGCCAGCAGTGAGGGGACTAGCGGCACAGATACGCAGTATTTT,CASSEGTSGTDTQYF
TRBJ1-2,few,TRBV5-6,TRBD1,TGTGCCAGCCGACAGGGGGCGCATTATGGCTACACCTTC,CASRQGAHYGYTF
TRBJ2-7,.,TRBV4-1,TRBD2,TGCGCCAGCAGCCCCACGCCGACTAGCGGGGTATACGAGCAGTACTTC,CASSPTPTSGVYEQYF
TRBJ1-2,.,TRBV29-1,TRBD1,TGCAGCGTTGCCCAGACAGGGGGCGGCTACACCTTC,CSVAQTGGGYTF
TRBJ1-1,.,TRBV5-1,TRBD1,TGCGCCAGCAGCGCGGAGACAGGGACTGAAGCTTTCTTT,CASSAETGTEAFF
TRBJ2-1,.,TRBV5-1,.,TGCGCCAGCAGCTTGGGTAGCGGAGGTACCTACAATGAGCAGTTCTTC,CASSLGSGGTYNEQFF
TRBJ1-2,.,TRBV29-1,.,TGCAGCGTTGAATGGGGGGCTAACTATGGCTACACCTTC,CSVEWGANYGYTF
TRBJ1-2,.,TRBV27,TRBD1,TGTGCCAGCAGACGGACAGGACTTAACTATGGCTACACCTTC,CASRRTGLNYGYTF
TRBJ1-1,.,TRBV4-2,.,TGTGCCAGCAGCCTTTTGGGACACAGGGACGAGGCTGAAGCTTTCTTT,CASSLLGHRDEAEAFF
TRBJ2-7,.,TRBV27,.,TGTGCCAGCAGTTTTTCAGGGCTTAACTACGAGCAGTACTTC,CASSFSGLNYEQYF
TRBJ2-7,once,TRBV4-2,TRBD2,TGTGCCAGCAGCCTCGAACTAGCGGGGAGCAAGCAGTACTTC,CASSLELAGSKQYF
TRBJ2-7,few,TRBV6-5,TRBD1,TGTGCCAGCAGTACGTGGGACAGGACTAACTACGAGCAGTACTTC,CASSTWDRTNYEQYF
TRBJ2-7,.,TRBV28,TRBD2,TGTGCCAGCAGTTTCAGGGAGGGCTACGAGCAGTACTTC,CASSFREGYEQYF
TRBJ1-2,.,TRBV5-6,.,TGTGCCAGCAGCTTATCGGGAGGTTCTAACTATGGCTACACCTTC,CASSLSGGSNYGYTF
TRBJ1-1,.,TRBV7-9,.,TGTGCCAGCAGCTCCCCTTGGGGGGACACTGAAGCTTTCTTT,CASSSPWGDTEAFF
TRBJ2-1,.,TRBV19,TRBD2,TGTGCCAGTAGTATTGGGGGGGCCTACAATGAGCAGTTCTTC,CASSIGGAYNEQFF
TRBJ2-3,.,TRBV5-1,TRBD2,TGCGCCAGCACGGGGGGGGAATACACAGATACGCAGTATTTT,CASTGGEYTDTQYF
TRBJ1-1,.,TRBV30,TRBD1,TGTGCCCGACAGGGGGAGGTTGGCACTGAAGCTTTCTTT,CARQGEVGTEAFF